The source of this T cell receptor beta chain is a study of response to subunit inactivated influenza vaccine. Study-wide points: That few new T cells are recruited by each seasonal influenza vaccination was the authors' suggestion.

This clonotype was counted between two and nine times. Its target is not known. Germline V gene lookup returns CDR1 SGDLS and CDR2 YYNGEE. The V end was cut by 0 bases, the J end by 3 bases, with 9 bases between. The CDR3 is 14 residues long. One entry per CDR3 protein, called by TCRdb with MiXCR from the RT-PCR reads. The sample consists of around 520,000 distinct CDR3 sequences, 10% to 15% of them appearing once. Sequences were derived from PBMCs from blood, sampled on the day of vaccination. The chain couples TRBV9 to TRBJ1-2; D is unclear. The TCR comes from a man aged 45-65 years who received an inactivated influenza vaccine. The CDR3 is CASSVENTYYGYTF. The CDR3 nucleotides read TGTGCCAGCAGCGTAGAAAACACTTACTATGGCTACACCTTC.